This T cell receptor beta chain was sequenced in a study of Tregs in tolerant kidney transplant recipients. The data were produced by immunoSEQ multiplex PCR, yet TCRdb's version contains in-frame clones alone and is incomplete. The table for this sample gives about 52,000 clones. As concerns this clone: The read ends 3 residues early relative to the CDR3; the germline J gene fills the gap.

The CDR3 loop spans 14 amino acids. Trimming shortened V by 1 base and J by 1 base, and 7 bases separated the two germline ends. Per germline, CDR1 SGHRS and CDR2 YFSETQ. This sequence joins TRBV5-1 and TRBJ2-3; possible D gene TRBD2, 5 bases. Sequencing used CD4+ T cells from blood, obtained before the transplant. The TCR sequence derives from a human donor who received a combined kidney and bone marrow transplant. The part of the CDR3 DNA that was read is TGCGCCAGCAGCTTGACTAGGGGCACAGATACG. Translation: CASSLTRGTDT. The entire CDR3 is CASSLTRGTDTQYF.